The 3 T cell receptor beta chains in this list originate from one sample, sequenced in a study of T cell responses to AZD1222 COVID-19 vaccine. The repertoire was sequenced with immunoSEQ multiplex PCR; TCRdb's copy has only in-frame clones and lacks some. The table shows around 100,000 clones, with about 90% occurring only once. Sequencing was performed on peripheral blood, taken 28 days after the second AZD1222 dose. Every receptor here comes from an adult who received the AZD1222 COVID-19 vaccine.

CDR3 in amino acids: CASNKPQGATEAFF. The CDR3 DNA reads as TGCGCCAGCAATAAACCGCAGGGGGCCACTGAAGCTTTCTTT. V is TRBV23-1 and J is TRBJ1-1, with TRBD1 matching 8 bases. TRBV23-1 is labeled an ORF, and its function is uncertain. With V trimmed by 7 bases and J by 4 bases, 8 bases remained unmatched. The CDR3 runs to 14 residues.

The genes are TRBV7-3 and TRBJ2-7; D is unclear. The CDR3 is 18 amino acids. V dropped 1 base and J dropped 0 bases, with 19 bases sitting between them. In germline, CDR1 is SGHTA, CDR2 FQGTGA. As DNA, the CDR3 is TGTGCCAGCAGCTTAAATAGGTTCTTCGGCAAGAGCTCCTACGAGCAGTACTTC. Its translation is CASSLNRFFGKSSYEQYF.

The chain couples TRBV19 to TRBJ2-7, with 7 bases aligning to TRBD1. Trimming removed 5 bases from V and 5 bases from J; junction bases left unmatched: 12. CDR3 length: 15 amino acids. Per the germline V gene, CDR1 is LNHDA and CDR2 is SQIVND (reference sequence). Here the CDR3 DNA reads TGTGCCAGTAGTTTCACCACAGGGGTACCCCACGAGCAGTACTTC. It yields the protein CASSFTTGVPHEQYF.